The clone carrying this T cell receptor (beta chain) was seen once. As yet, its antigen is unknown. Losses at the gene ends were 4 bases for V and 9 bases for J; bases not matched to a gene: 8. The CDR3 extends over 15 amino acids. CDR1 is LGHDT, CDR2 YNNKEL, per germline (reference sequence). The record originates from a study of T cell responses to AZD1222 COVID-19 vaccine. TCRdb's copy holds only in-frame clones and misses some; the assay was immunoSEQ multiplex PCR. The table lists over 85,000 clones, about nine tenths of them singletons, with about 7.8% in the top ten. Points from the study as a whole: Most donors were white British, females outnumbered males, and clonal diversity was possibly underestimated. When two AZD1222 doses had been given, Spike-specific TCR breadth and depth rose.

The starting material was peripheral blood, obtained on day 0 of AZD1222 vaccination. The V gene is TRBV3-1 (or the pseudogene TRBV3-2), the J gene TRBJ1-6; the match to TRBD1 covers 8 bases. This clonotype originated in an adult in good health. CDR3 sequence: CASSPRGDRGSPLHF. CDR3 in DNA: TGTGCCAGCAGCCCCCGCGGTGACAGGGGTTCACCCCTCCACTTT.